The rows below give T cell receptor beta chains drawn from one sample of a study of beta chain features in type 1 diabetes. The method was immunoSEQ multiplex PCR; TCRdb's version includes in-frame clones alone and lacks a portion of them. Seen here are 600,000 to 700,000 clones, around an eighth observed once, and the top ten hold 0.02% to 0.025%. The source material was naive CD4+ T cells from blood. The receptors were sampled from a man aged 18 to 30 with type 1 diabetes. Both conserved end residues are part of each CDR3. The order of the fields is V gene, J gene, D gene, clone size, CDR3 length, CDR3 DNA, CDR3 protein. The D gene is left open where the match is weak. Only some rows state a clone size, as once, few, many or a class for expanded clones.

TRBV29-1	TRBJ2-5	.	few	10	TGCAGCGTTTGGCGAGAGACCCAGTACTTC	CSVWRETQYF
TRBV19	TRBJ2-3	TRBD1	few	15	TGTGCCAGCCGACTCGGACAGGCGTACACAGATACGCAGTATTTT	CASRLGQAYTDTQYF
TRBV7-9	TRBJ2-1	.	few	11	TGTGCCAGCAGCTTAGGAGGGGAGCAGTTCTTC	CASSLGGEQFF
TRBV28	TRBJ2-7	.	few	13	TGTGCCAGCAGTTTCGGGAACACCTACGAGCAGTACTTC	CASSFGNTYEQYF
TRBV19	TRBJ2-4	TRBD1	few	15	TGTGCCAGTGGCCAGTATACAGGGGATAGAAACATTCAGTACTTC	CASGQYTGDRNIQYF
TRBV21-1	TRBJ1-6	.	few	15	TGTGCCAGCAGCAAAACGGACAGGGGGGATTCACCCCTCCACTTT	CASSKTDRGDSPLHF
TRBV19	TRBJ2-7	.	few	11	TGTGCCACCCCGATAGGAGCTGCTCGCGGCTTC	CATPIGAARGF
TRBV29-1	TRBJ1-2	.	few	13	TGCAGCGTCCGAAACGGGCTGATCTATGGCTACACCTTC	CSVRNGLIYGYTF
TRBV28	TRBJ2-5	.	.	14	TGTGCCAGCAGTTCAGGGCTGGATCGAGAGACCCAGTACTTC	CASSSGLDRETQYF
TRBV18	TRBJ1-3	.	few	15	TGTGCCAGCTCACCAGGCATAAGCTCTGGAAACACCATATATTTT	CASSPGISSGNTIYF
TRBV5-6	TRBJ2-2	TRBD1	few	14	TGTGCCAGCAGCCCGGACAGGGGCGCCGGGGAGCTGTTTTTT	CASSPDRGAGELFF
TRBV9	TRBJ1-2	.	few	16	TGTGCCAGCAGCGTAGATCCGGACCCTAAAGGGTATGGCTACACCTTC	CASSVDPDPKGYGYTF
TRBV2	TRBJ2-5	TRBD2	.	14	TGTGCCAGCAGTGGATCTCTAGCGGTAGAGACCCAGTACTTC	CASSGSLAVETQYF
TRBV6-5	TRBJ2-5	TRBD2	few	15	TGTGCCAGCCATCATAGCGGGGGGGCGGTCGAGACCCAGTACTTC	CASHHSGGAVETQYF
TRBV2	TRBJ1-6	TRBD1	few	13	TGTGCCAGCATAATTTACAGGGGTTCACCCCTCCACTTT	CASIIYRGSPLHF
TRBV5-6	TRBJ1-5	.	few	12	TGTGCCAGCAGGAGGGCCAATCAGCCCCAGCATTTT	CASRRANQPQHF
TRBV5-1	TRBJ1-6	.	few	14	TGCGCCAGCAGCTTGGTGGGGGATAATTCACCCCTCCACTTT	CASSLVGDNSPLHF
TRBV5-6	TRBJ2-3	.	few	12	TGTGCCAGCAGCCTGCAGGGGGATACGCAGTATTTT	CASSLQGDTQYF
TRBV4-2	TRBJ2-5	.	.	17	TGTGCCAGCAGCCAAGATGGGGAGACCTTCACCCAAGAGACCCAGTACTTC	CASSQDGETFTQETQYF
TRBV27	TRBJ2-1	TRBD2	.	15	TGTGCCAGCAGTGGACTAGCGGGACCCTACAATGAGCAGTTCTTC	CASSGLAGPYNEQFF
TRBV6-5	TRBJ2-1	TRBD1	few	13	TGTGCCACCCGGGGACAGGCTTACAATGAGCAGTTCTTC	CATRGQAYNEQFF
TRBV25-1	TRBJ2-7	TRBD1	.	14	TGTGCCAGCAGTGTCCCTGGGACAGGCTACGAGCAGTACTTC	CASSVPGTGYEQYF
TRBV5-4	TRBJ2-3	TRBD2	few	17	TGTGCCAGCAGCACCGGAAGATTAGCGGGGACCACAGATACGCAGTATTTT	CASSTGRLAGTTDTQYF
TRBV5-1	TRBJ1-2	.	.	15	TGCGCCAGCAGCTTGAATTCATGGCCGGACTATGGCTACACCTTC	CASSLNSWPDYGYTF
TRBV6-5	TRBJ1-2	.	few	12	TGTGCCAGCAGTTACTCAGGGGACGGCTACACCTTC	CASSYSGDGYTF
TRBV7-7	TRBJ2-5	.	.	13	TGTGCCAGCAGCTTAGTAGGGGACGGGACCCAGTACTTC	CASSLVGDGTQYF
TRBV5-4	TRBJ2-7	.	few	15	TGTGCCAGCAGCCCGCGAGGGGGGATGGGGTACGAGCAGTACTTC	CASSPRGGMGYEQYF
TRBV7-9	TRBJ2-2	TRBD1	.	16	TGTGCCAGCAGTCCCCGGGGACAGGCGCACACCGGGGAGCTGTTTTTT	CASSPRGQAHTGELFF
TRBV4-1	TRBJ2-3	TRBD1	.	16	TGCGCCAGCAGCCGAGGAACAGGGGGCACCACAGATACGCAGTATTTT	CASSRGTGGTTDTQYF